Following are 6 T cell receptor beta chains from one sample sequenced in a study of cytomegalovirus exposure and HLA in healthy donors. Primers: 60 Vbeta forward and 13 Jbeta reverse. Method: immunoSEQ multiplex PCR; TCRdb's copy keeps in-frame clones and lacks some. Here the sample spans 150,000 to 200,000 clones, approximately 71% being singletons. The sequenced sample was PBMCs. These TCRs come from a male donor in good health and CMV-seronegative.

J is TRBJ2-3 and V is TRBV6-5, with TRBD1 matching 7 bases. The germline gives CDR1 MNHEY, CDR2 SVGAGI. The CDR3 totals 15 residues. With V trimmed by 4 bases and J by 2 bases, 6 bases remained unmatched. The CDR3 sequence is CASSLDRVTTDTQYF. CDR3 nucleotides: TGTGCCAGCAGTTTAGACAGGGTTACCACAGATACGCAGTATTTT.

The CDR3, as DNA: TGTGCCAGCAGGGTAGTTGACGAGCAGTACTTC. This gives the protein CASRVVDEQYF. This chain links TRBV6-5 with TRBJ2-7; unclear D gene. Germline V gene data show CDR1 as MNHEY and CDR2 as SVGAGI. The V end lost 6 bases, the J end lost 5 bases, and 8 bases lay between the germline ends. The length of the CDR3 is 11 residues.

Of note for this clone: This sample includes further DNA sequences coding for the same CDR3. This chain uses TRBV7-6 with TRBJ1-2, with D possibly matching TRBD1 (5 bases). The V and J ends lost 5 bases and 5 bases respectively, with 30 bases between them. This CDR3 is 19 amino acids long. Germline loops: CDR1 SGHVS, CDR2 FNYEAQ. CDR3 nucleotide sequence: TGTGCCAGCAGCGCTGACCCGGCCCGCGCGGAACAGGCCCATTATGGCTACACCTTC. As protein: CASSADPARAEQAHYGYTF.

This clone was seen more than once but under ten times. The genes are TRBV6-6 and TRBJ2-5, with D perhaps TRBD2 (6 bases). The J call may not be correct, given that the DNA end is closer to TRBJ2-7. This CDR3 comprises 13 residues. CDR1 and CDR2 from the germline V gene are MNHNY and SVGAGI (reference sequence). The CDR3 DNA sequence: TGTGCCAGCAGTTACCCTAGCGCCTACGAGCAGTACTTC. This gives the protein CASSYPSAYEQYF.

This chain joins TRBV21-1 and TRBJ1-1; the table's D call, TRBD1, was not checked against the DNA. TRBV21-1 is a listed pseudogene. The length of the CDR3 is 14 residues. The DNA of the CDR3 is TGTGCCAGCAGCTACCGCGGACAGAACACTGAAGCTTTCTTT. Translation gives CASSYRGQNTEAFF.

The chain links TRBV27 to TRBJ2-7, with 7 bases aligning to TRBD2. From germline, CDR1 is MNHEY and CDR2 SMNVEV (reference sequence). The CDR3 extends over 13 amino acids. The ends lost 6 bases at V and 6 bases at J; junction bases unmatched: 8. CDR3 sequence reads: CASSLGTTREQYF. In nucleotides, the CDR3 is TGTGCCAGCAGCTTGGGGACTACCCGCGAGCAGTACTTC.